Here is one TCR beta chain with its context. Its matching antigen is unknown. This CDR3 comprises 14 residues. Trimming shortened V by 6 bases and J by 1 base, and 9 bases separated the two germline ends. CDR1 and CDR2 (germline): MNHEY, SVGAGI. Time point indicated: patch test 3, about 24 weeks after DPC sensitization. Treatment: therapeutic diphenylcyclopropenone sensitization with weekly scalp DPC. These data belong to a study of human T cells and chemical hapten exposure. Findings and caveats of the study: Expanded TCRs clustered into significantly more large CDR3 similarity groups than controls, the analysis revealed.

TCRdb recomputed calls from the RACE reads with MiXCR, one row per CDR3 protein. The sample records some 170,000 distinct CDR3 sequences, roughly 26% being singletons. Here the sequenced sample was whole blood, taken in connection with sensitization to the hapten diphenylcyclopropenone (DPC). This sequence originates from a woman under 30 with alopecia areata. Some clones in this sample may be carry-over from other donors' samples. V usage is TRBV6-5 and J usage is TRBJ1-4; unclear D gene. The CDR3 nucleotides read TGTGCCAGCAGGGGCTTGGGAACTAATGAAAAACTGTTTTTT. This codes for CASRGLGTNEKLFF.